This passage covers 28 T cell receptor beta chains from one sample sequenced in a study of T-cell reconstitution after alpha-beta-depleted transplantation in children. Library preparation (for TCRbeta) was performed with unique molecular identifiers. TCRdb re-called the PCR reads with MiXCR, one entry per CDR3 protein. Of approximately 270,000 distinct CDR3 sequences detected, 9.9% appear once; the ten largest clones hold around 9.1%. The specimen comprised PBMCs from the stem cell graft donor, sampled from the stem cell graft. Receptors were obtained from a human donor who donated a stem cell graft to a child with SCID.

This clonotype was seen more than once but under ten times. The gene calls are TRBV5-1 and TRBJ1-1; 7 nucleotides line up with TRBD1. V lost 1 base, J lost 3 bases, and 12 bases stayed unmatched. The germline CDR1 and CDR2 sequences are SGHRS and YFSETQ. The CDR3 covers 17 residues. For the CDR3, the DNA is TGCGCCAGCAGCTTGACCGGGACAGCAGGCAGGTACACTGAAGCTTTCTTT. Residues: CASSLTGTAGRYTEAFF.

To note about this clonotype: At one of its ends the junction is not consistent with the germline gene, which may arise from a read error. This rearrangement joins TRBV2 to TRBJ2-2; 9 bases are a match to TRBD2. From germline, CDR1 is SNHLY and CDR2 FYNNEI. CDR3 size: 15 residues. The CDR3 nucleotides read TGTGCCAGCAGTGACTCGACTAGCGGCACCGCGGAGCTGTTTTTT. This encodes CASSDSTSGTAELFF.

This clonotype was observed many times. V is TRBV20-1 and J is TRBJ2-1; D is uncertain. The CDR3 is made up of 16 amino acids. CDR1 DFQATT and CDR2 SNEGSKA come from the germline V gene (reference sequence). V was pared by 1 base and J by 3 bases, with 16 bases between. The CDR3 DNA sequence: TGCAGTGCTAGAGTCCAGCTTGGACGGCTCTACAATGAGCAGTTCTTC. Residues: CSARVQLGRLYNEQFF.

The chain links TRBV3-1 to TRBJ2-2; no definite D call. Germline CDR1 LGHDT, CDR2 YNNKEL (reference sequence). The CDR3 is 15 residues long. V was cut by 1 base and J by 4 bases, with 10 bases left in between. The CDR3 bases are TGTGCCAGCAGCCAAGCCGCAGGTTCCACCGGGGAGCTGTTTTTT. It codes for CASSQAAGSTGELFF. Full variable domain (missing parts from reference TRBV3-1 and TRBJ2-2): DTAVSQTPKYLVTQMGNDKSIKCEQNLGHDTMYWYKQDSKKFLKIMFSYNNKELIINETVPNRFSPKSPDKAHLNLHINSLELGDSAVYFCASSQAAGSTGELFFGEGSRLTVL.

This clonotype was recorded many times. For the CDR3, the DNA is TGTGCCAGCAGTTTAGAGGTCGGTCGGGCTTTCTTT. Translating gives CASSLEVGRAFF. The chain links TRBV12-3 or TRBV12-4 to TRBJ1-1; no clear D. There are 12 residues in the CDR3. The V end was cut by 1 base, the J end by 11 bases, with 11 bases between.

The chain combines TRBV9 with TRBJ2-2; D is ambiguous. Germline loops: CDR1 SGDLS, CDR2 YYNGEE. The V end was cut by 0 bases, the J end by 3 bases, with 12 bases between. There are 16 residues in the CDR3. DNA for the CDR3: TGTGCCAGCAGCGTAGGTCCCAATGGGTACACCGGGGAGCTGTTTTTT. Protein sequence: CASSVGPNGYTGELFF. Variable domain in full (rest from reference TRBV9 and TRBJ2-2): DSGVTQTPKHLITATGQRVTLRCSPRSGDLSVYWYQQSLDQGLQFLIQYYNGEERAKGNILERFSAQQFPDLHSELNLSSLELGDSALYFCASSVGPNGYTGELFFGEGSRLTVL.

This clonotype was seen ten or more times. The chain joins TRBV5-1 to TRBJ2-7; 11 bases are shared with TRBD1. Germline loops: CDR1 SGHRS, CDR2 YFSETQ. The CDR3 runs to 15 residues. J lost 4 bases, V lost 3 bases, and 6 bases had no gene match. The CDR3 here is CASSSKGQGGYEQYF. The CDR3 nucleotides read TGCGCCAGCAGCTCCAAGGGACAGGGGGGGTACGAGCAGTACTTC.

The chain uses TRBV7-9 and TRBJ2-2; a weak D match, TRBD1 (5 bases). The CDR3 runs 15 residues. Germline V lookup: CDR1 SEHNR, CDR2 FQNEAQ (reference sequence). Trimming took off 3 bases at V and 0 bases at J, with 8 bases between the two ends. For the CDR3, the DNA is TGTGCCAGCAGCTTCCAGGGCACGAACACCGGGGAGCTGTTTTTT. Amino acids: CASSFQGTNTGELFF.

This clonotype has ten or more counts. The junction does not match germline at one end; this may be a read error. The V call is TRBV7-7, the J call TRBJ2-1, with a possible D match to TRBD1 (6 bases). The CDR3 totals 14 residues. From germline, CDR1 is SSHAT and CDR2 FNYEAQ (reference sequence). The CDR3 DNA follows: TGTGCTAGCAGCTCGGGGCAGGGGCGGGATGAGCAGTTCTTC. Its protein product is CASSSGQGRDEQFF.

The chain has TRBV9 and TRBJ2-1; D may correspond to TRBD1 or TRBD2 (6 bases each). Germline CDR1 reads SGDLS; CDR2 reads YYNGEE. The CDR3 runs 16 residues. Trimming cost V 0 bases and J 9 bases, with 19 bases left between them. CDR3 sequence reads: CASSVEGGGQGGEQFF. The DNA for the CDR3 is TGTGCCAGCAGCGTAGAGGGGGGTGGCCAGGGTGGTGAGCAGTTCTTC.

The rearrangement links TRBV7-9 to TRBJ2-5; 7 nucleotides match TRBD2. The trim removed 1 base at V and 2 bases at J, leaving 4 bases unmatched. CDR1 and CDR2 from the germline V gene are SEHNR and FQNEAQ (reference sequence). The CDR3 spans 15 residues. CDR3 sequence reads: CASSLGRGDQETQYF. In DNA form, the CDR3 reads TGTGCCAGCAGCTTAGGTCGGGGGGATCAAGAGACCCAGTACTTC.

This sequence joins TRBV12-3 or TRBV12-4 and TRBJ2-7; D might be TRBD1 (6 bases). Deletions cut 6 bases from V and 0 bases from J, with 27 bases between. The length of the CDR3 is 19 residues. CDR3 protein: CASRILVPAGVPSSYEQYF. The CDR3 DNA reads TGTGCCAGCAGGATTCTCGTTCCGGCAGGGGTCCCTAGCTCCTACGAGCAGTACTTC.

This chain connects TRBV10-3 to TRBJ2-7, with no clear D. The CDR3 has 13 amino acids. Per germline, CDR1 ENHRY and CDR2 SYGVKD. Trimming left V 8 bases short and J 2 bases short, with 13 bases between. CDR3 sequence: CAILAGDTYEQYF. CDR3 DNA sequence: TGTGCCATCTTAGCCGGCGACACCTACGAGCAGTACTTC.

This chain connects TRBV12-3 or TRBV12-4 to TRBJ2-7; weak D call: TRBD2 (6 bases). This CDR3 region has 16 residues. The V end lost 3 bases, the J end lost 3 bases, and 18 bases lay between the germline ends. DNA for the CDR3: TGTGCCAGCAGTTTTCCCCCGGCGGGGCGCGTCTACGAGCAGTACTTC. This sequence encodes CASSFPPAGRVYEQYF.

This clonotype was picked up a small number of times. V is TRBV5-4 and J is TRBJ2-3; 8 bases agree with TRBD2. Germline-derived CDR1 and CDR2 are SGHNT and YYREEE (reference sequence). V shed 2 bases and J 4 bases; nucleotides not matched to a gene: 6. CDR3 length equals 15 residues. The chain's CDR3 is CASSFILAVPDTQYF. The CDR3 nucleotides read TGTGCCAGCAGCTTCATACTAGCGGTACCAGATACGCAGTATTTT.

The gene calls are TRBV14 and TRBJ2-3; D gene uncertain. Germline CDR1 SGHDN, CDR2 FVKESK. V was pared by 0 bases and J by 5 bases, with 12 bases between. The CDR3 sequence is 15 residues long. The CDR3 sequence: CASSQDWNTRDTQYF. The CDR3 bases are TGTGCCAGCAGCCAAGATTGGAACACTCGAGATACGCAGTATTTT. The full variable domain, rest sourced from reference TRBV14 and TRBJ2-3, is EAGVTQFPSHSVIEKGQTVTLRCDPISGHDNLYWYRRVMGKEIKFLLHFVKESKQDESGMPNNRFLAERTGGTYSTLKVQPAELEDSGVYFCASSQDWNTRDTQYFGPGTRLTVL.

This clonotype was observed a handful of times. The V gene is TRBV11-2, the J gene TRBJ2-1, with D perhaps matching TRBD1 or TRBD2 (5 bases each). CDR1 and CDR2 (germline): SGHAT, FQNNGV. Trimming took off 0 bases at V and 2 bases at J, with 14 bases between the two ends. The CDR3 is made up of 17 amino acids. The CDR3 nucleotides are TGTGCCAGCAGCTTAGATTGGGGACCCATGACCTACAATGAGCAGTTCTTC. Protein sequence: CASSLDWGPMTYNEQFF.

The chain combines TRBV12-3 or TRBV12-4 with TRBJ1-1; 9 bases align to TRBD1. The CDR3 covers 14 residues. V lost 6 bases and J lost 3; bases outside the gene matches: 5. CDR3 bases: TGTGCCAGCAGGCCGGACAGGGGTGACACTGAAGCTTTCTTT. Amino acid sequence: CASRPDRGDTEAFF.

This clonotype was detected many times. This sequence joins TRBV5-6 and TRBJ1-1, with TRBD1 as a possible D gene (5 bases). CDR3 size: 14 residues. Trimming shortened V by 4 bases and J by 0 bases, and 10 bases separated the two germline ends. CDR1 SGHDT and CDR2 YYEEEE come from the germline V gene. The CDR3 here is CASSLRAMNTEAFF. The DNA of the CDR3 is TGTGCCAGCAGCCTCAGGGCCATGAACACTGAAGCTTTCTTT.

This clonotype was observed a few times. The chain joins TRBV7-9 to TRBJ2-7; 9 bases fit TRBD1. CDR3 length equals 16 residues. The V gene's germline CDR1 is SEHNR and CDR2 FQNEAQ (reference sequence). Unmatched junction bases numbered 14, after V lost 5 bases and J lost 6 bases. The CDR3: CASSDVITGTGSEQYF. CDR3 nucleotides: TGTGCCAGCAGCGACGTTATAACCGGGACAGGGAGCGAGCAGTACTTC.

This clonotype was recorded at least ten times. The V and J genes are TRBV9 and TRBJ2-5; TRBD2 agrees at 12 bases. The CDR3 is 16 residues long. The ends lost 4 bases at V and 4 bases at J; junction bases unmatched: 8. The germline gives CDR1 SGDLS, CDR2 YYNGEE. CDR3 in amino acids: CASSMTSGGALETQYF. As DNA, the CDR3 is TGTGCCAGCAGCATGACTAGCGGGGGAGCATTAGAGACCCAGTACTTC.

CDR3 in amino acids: CASSFWGEGVPYGYTF. The DNA of the CDR3 is TGTGCCAGCAGTTTTTGGGGCGAGGGGGTCCCCTATGGCTACACCTTC. The chain employs TRBV12-3 or TRBV12-4 and TRBJ1-2; tentatively, D is TRBD1 (6 bases). The CDR3 totals 16 residues. Deletions cut 3 bases from V and 4 bases from J, with 18 bases between.

J is TRBJ1-6 and V is TRBV12-3 or TRBV12-4; D gene unclear. The CDR3 has 14 residues. Trimming pared 3 bases from V and 10 bases from J, leaving 13 bases between. The CDR3 loop is CASSLTPSRSPLHF. DNA of the CDR3: TGTGCCAGCAGTTTGACCCCCTCCCGGTCACCCCTCCACTTT.

This clonotype was recorded at least ten times. V is TRBV12-3 or TRBV12-4 and J is TRBJ1-6, with a tentative D call TRBD1 (5 bases). V was trimmed by 2 bases and J by 9 bases, leaving 14 bases between them. The CDR3 is made up of 15 amino acids. CDR3 sequence: CASSLSGGSSSPLHF. As DNA, the CDR3 is TGTGCCAGCAGTTTATCTGGGGGGAGTAGTTCACCCCTCCACTTT.

This rearrangement joins TRBV7-8 to TRBJ2-3; D perhaps matches TRBD1 (6 bases). Germline CDR1 reads SGHVS; CDR2 reads FQNEAQ. With 2 bases removed from V and 3 bases from J, the gap between germline ends came to 12 bases. This CDR3 is built from 15 residues. The CDR3 sequence is CASSLQGTVTDTQYF. CDR3 DNA sequence: TGTGCCAGCAGCTTACAGGGGACGGTGACAGATACGCAGTATTTT.

This clonotype showed up many times. The J gene is TRBJ2-7, the V gene TRBV7-9; 9 bases fit TRBD1. CDR1 and CDR2 (germline): SEHNR, FQNEAQ (reference sequence). The CDR3 covers 14 residues. With 4 bases clipped from V and 5 bases from J, the junction kept 6 bases outside the gene matches. CDR3 bases: TGTGCCAGCAGCTACCGGGACAGGGAAGACGAGCAGTACTTC. Translation: CASSYRDREDEQYF. Complete variable domain (other parts from reference TRBV7-9 and TRBJ2-7): DTGVSQNPRHKITKRGQNVTFRCDPISEHNRLYWYRQTLGQGPEFLTYFQNEAQLEKSRLLSDRFSAERPKGSFSTLEIQRTEQGDSAMYLCASSYRDREDEQYFGPGTRLTVT.

In this sample, this clonotype turned up a few times. The CDR3 reads CASSIEATSGGMTQYF. For the CDR3, the DNA is TGTGCCAGTAGTATAGAGGCGACTAGCGGGGGCATGACCCAGTACTTC. This chain joins TRBV19 and TRBJ2-5, with 12 bases that match TRBD2. CDR1 and CDR2 from the germline V gene are LNHDA and SQIVND (reference sequence). V shed 0 bases and J 7 bases; nucleotides not matched to a gene: 6. The CDR3 runs 16 residues.

Ten or more counts support this clonotype. The genes are TRBV6-5 and TRBJ1-1, with 9 positions matching TRBD1. V lost 7 bases to trimming and J lost 5 bases; unmatched junction nucleotides: 8. The CDR3 totals 14 residues. Germline V gene data show CDR1 as MNHEY and CDR2 as SVGAGI. This chain's CDR3 is CASTLTGGLTEAFF. CDR3 bases: TGTGCCAGCACCCTGACAGGGGGTCTGACTGAAGCTTTCTTT.